Listed below are T cell receptor beta chains from one sample, sequenced in a study of T cells in Graves' hyperthyroidism and ophthalmopathy. From the multiplex PCR reads, TCRdb called clonotypes with MiXCR, one entry per CDR3 protein. The top ten clones hold under 8% of a sample with about 560,000 distinct CDR3 sequences, approximately 14% of them seen once. The sample was blood. These receptors all stem from a woman in her twenties or thirties with Graves' hyperthyroidism. Both conserved end residues are part of each CDR3. A D gene is named only where the DNA matches it firmly. Not all rows give a size; the values are once, few, many and, for expanded clones, a class.

d_gene	abundance	v_gene	j_gene	CDR3aa	CDR3nt
TRBD1	-	TRBV7-9	TRBJ2-5	CASSLRDRDQETQYF	TGTGCCAGCAGCCTACGTGACAGGGACCAAGAGACCCAGTACTTC
-	-	TRBV6-2/TRBV6-3	TRBJ1-1	CASSHIDTEAFF	TGTGCCAGCAGCCATATTGACACTGAAGCTTTCTTT
-	-	TRBV7-8	TRBJ1-2	CASSQGTSNYGYTF	TGTGCCAGCAGCCAAGGGACATCCAACTATGGCTACACCTTC
TRBD1	few	TRBV4-1	TRBJ1-6	CASSQSEGQTYNSPLHF	TGCGCCAGCAGCCAATCAGAGGGACAGACCTATAATTCACCCCTCCACTTT
TRBD1	many	TRBV12-3/TRBV12-4	TRBJ1-2	CASSPTGIGYTF	TGTGCCAGCAGCCCGACAGGGATCGGCTACACCTTC
TRBD1	few	TRBV7-9	TRBJ2-1	CARGSGGQDEQFF	TGTGCCCGCGGTTCAGGGGGACAAGATGAGCAGTTCTTC
-	few	TRBV13	TRBJ1-2	CASSPGAGYANYGYTF	TGTGCCAGCAGCCCAGGAGCGGGGTACGCTAACTATGGCTACACCTTC
-	many	TRBV7-2	TRBJ2-7	CASKRGDSSEQYF	TGTGCCAGCAAACGAGGCGACTCTTCCGAGCAGTACTTC
TRBD2	many	TRBV2	TRBJ2-7	CASTTLAAGEQYF	TGTGCCAGCACCACACTAGCGGCCGGGGAGCAGTACTTC
-	many	TRBV29-1	TRBJ2-7	CSVALGTSSYEQYF	TGCAGCGTTGCGCTAGGGACGAGCTCCTACGAGCAGTACTTC
TRBD1	many	TRBV20-1	TRBJ2-7	CSASPDRAPTYEQYF	TGCAGTGCTAGTCCGGACAGGGCGCCAACCTACGAGCAGTACTTC
-	many	TRBV30	TRBJ2-5	CAWSVGGAETQYF	TGTGCCTGGAGTGTTGGTGGGGCGGAGACCCAGTACTTC
-	many	TRBV6-1	TRBJ1-5	CASGGPGGDQPQHF	TGTGCCAGCGGGGGCCCGGGGGGTGATCAGCCCCAGCATTTT
-	many	TRBV27	TRBJ2-7	CASSPNMASSSYEQYF	TGTGCCAGCAGTCCAAACATGGCGAGTAGCTCCTACGAGCAGTACTTC
-	many	TRBV12-3/TRBV12-4	TRBJ2-3	CASSLYLSTDTQYF	TGTGCCAGCAGTTTATATCTCTCCACAGATACGCAGTATTTT
-	few	TRBV28	TRBJ2-7	CASSAHSGLSYEQYF	TGTGCCAGCAGTGCCCATTCGGGACTGAGCTACGAGCAGTACTTC
-	-	TRBV12-3/TRBV12-4	TRBJ2-7	CASSPPETAYEQYF	TGCGCCAGCAGCCCCCCCGAGACAGCCTACGAGCAGTACTTC
TRBD2	-	TRBV19	TRBJ2-2	CASSPGGGATGELFF	TGTGCCAGTAGTCCCGGGGGGGGGGCGACCGGGGAGCTGTTTTTT
TRBD2	-	TRBV6-2/TRBV6-3	TRBJ2-5	CASSWTSGRAGETQYF	TGTGCCAGCAGTTGGACTAGCGGGAGGGCCGGTGAGACCCAGTACTTC
-	few	TRBV29-1	TRBJ2-7	CSVEETLSESYEQYF	TGCAGCGTTGAAGAGACGCTCAGTGAGTCTTACGAGCAGTACTTC
TRBD1	-	TRBV5-4	TRBJ2-5	CATSTAYRGRIVETQYF	TGTGCCACCTCAACCGCCTACAGGGGGCGAATTGTAGAGACCCAGTACTTC
-	-	TRBV28	TRBJ1-5	CASSLSPGRYSNQPQHF	TGTGCCAGCAGTTTATCGCCGGGAAGATATAGCAATCAGCCCCAGCATTTT
-	-	TRBV7-9	TRBJ1-5	CASSPGEGNQPRHF	TGTGCCAGCAGTCCTGGGGAGGGCAATCAGCCCCGGCATTTT
-	many	TRBV27	TRBJ2-1	CASSLRRVGGEQFF	TGTGCCAGCAGTCTCAGACGCGTCGGGGGTGAGCAGTTCTTC
-	-	TRBV11-2	TRBJ2-3	CASSPRSGEPLSTDTQYF	TGTGCCAGCAGCCCCCGGTCTGGCGAGCCCTTAAGCACAGATACGCAGTATTTT
-	-	TRBV20-1	TRBJ1-1	CSARQGTEAFF	TGCAGTGCCAGGCAGGGTACTGAAGCTTTCTTT
TRBD2	many	TRBV29-1	TRBJ2-3	CSVEGLAGGDTQYF	TGCAGCGTTGAGGGACTAGCGGGAGGGGATACGCAGTATTTT
TRBD1	many	TRBV28	TRBJ2-7	CASAIQGSIYEQYF	TGTGCCAGCGCGATACAGGGGTCCATCTACGAGCAGTACTTC
-	-	TRBV4-2	TRBJ1-3	CASSQDYRAWVSGNTIYF	TGTGCCAGCAGCCAAGACTACAGGGCATGGGTCTCTGGAAACACCATATATTTT
-	few	TRBV15	TRBJ2-2	CATSRRGGGVLNTGELFF	TGTGCCACCAGCAGGCGCGGGGGCGGGGTCCTGAACACCGGGGAGCTGTTTTTT
-	few	TRBV6-1	TRBJ2-1	CASRGGTWNEQFF	TGTGCCAGCAGGGGGGGTACCTGGAATGAGCAGTTCTTC
TRBD1	many	TRBV13	TRBJ2-3	CASSGDRGSDTQYF	TGTGCCAGCAGCGGAGACAGGGGGTCAGATACGCAGTATTTT
-	-	TRBV6-1	TRBJ1-1	CASRMGEGRAFF	TGTGCCAGTCGGATGGGGGAGGGTCGAGCTTTCTTT
-	once	TRBV7-9	TRBJ1-1	CASSLVIGTEDEAFF	TGTGCCAGCAGCTTAGTGATCGGAACGGAAGATGAAGCTTTCTTT
TRBD1	many	TRBV6-5	TRBJ2-7	CASSYWTGGIHEQYF	TGTGCCAGCAGTTACTGGACAGGGGGCATCCACGAGCAGTACTTC
-	many	TRBV28	TRBJ2-3	CASSLIASQGGETDTQYF	TGTGCCAGCAGTTTAATCGCGTCGCAGGGAGGAGAAACAGATACGCAGTATTTT
TRBD2	many	TRBV18	TRBJ2-7	CASSPTAGGGYEQYF	TGTGCCAGCTCGCCCACAGCGGGAGGGGGCTACGAGCAGTACTTC
-	many	TRBV19	TRBJ1-5	CASSIRVLVSGAEYSNQPQHF	TGTGCCAGTAGTATCCGGGTTTTGGTATCGGGGGCGGAATATAGCAATCAGCCCCAGCATTTT
-	many	TRBV5-6	TRBJ2-3	CASSPVPALAQYF	TGTGCCAGCAGCCCCGTCCCCGCATTGGCGCAGTATTTT
-	many	TRBV10-3	TRBJ2-1	CATGGAGDNEQFF	TGTGCCACTGGGGGGGCGGGGGACAATGAGCAGTTCTTC
-	many	TRBV9	TRBJ2-3	CASSMPLAKHDTDTQYF	TGTGCCAGCAGCATGCCCCTAGCGAAACACGACACAGATACGCAGTATTTT
-	many	TRBV28	TRBJ2-7	CASSLPSGGQYF	TGTGCCAGCAGTTTACCCAGTGGGGGGCAGTACTTC
TRBD1	many	TRBV7-6	TRBJ2-3	CASSRDRVPDTQYF	TGTGCCAGCAGCCGGGACAGGGTCCCAGATACGCAGTATTTT
TRBD1	many	TRBV4-1	TRBJ2-7	CASSQAGQGTYEQYF	TGCGCCAGCAGCCAAGCCGGACAGGGGACCTACGAGCAGTACTTC
-	many	TRBV7-2	TRBJ2-3	CASSSSATDTQYF	TGTGCCAGCAGCTCCTCCGCCACAGATACGCAGTATTTT
TRBD2	many	TRBV7-9	TRBJ2-1	CASSYPTSGEYNEQFF	TGTGCCAGCAGTTACCCAACTAGCGGAGAATACAATGAGCAGTTCTTC
TRBD1	-	TRBV11-2	TRBJ2-1	CASNLGDRATYNEQFF	TGTGCCAGCAACTTAGGGGACAGGGCTACCTACAATGAGCAGTTCTTC
-	-	TRBV29-1	TRBJ2-1	CSEGFAYNEQFF	TGCAGCGAGGGATTCGCCTACAATGAGCAGTTCTTC
-	many	TRBV30	TRBJ2-1	CAWSPRSSYNEQFF	TGTGCCTGGAGTCCTAGGAGCTCCTACAATGAGCAGTTCTTC
-	many	TRBV30	TRBJ2-1	CAWRPGTPNEQFF	TGTGCCTGGAGGCCCGGGACGCCGAATGAGCAGTTCTTC
TRBD1	many	TRBV2	TRBJ2-3	CASATKGQALGDTQYF	TGTGCCAGCGCCACGAAGGGACAGGCCCTCGGTGATACGCAGTATTTT
-	many	TRBV11-2	TRBJ2-7	CASSLDLRGPYEQYF	TGTGCCAGCAGCTTAGATTTGAGGGGACCCTACGAGCAGTACTTC
TRBD2	-	TRBV20-1	TRBJ2-4	CSARDFWPSGSVKNIQYF	TGCAGTGCTAGAGATTTTTGGCCTAGCGGGAGTGTCAAAAACATTCAGTACTTC
-	-	TRBV20-1	TRBJ1-1	CSAEREGSTEAFF	TGCAGTGCCGAGAGGGAGGGATCCACTGAAGCTTTCTTT